The 25 T cell receptor beta chains below were found in one sample sequenced in a study of OX40 agonist ivuxolimab in advanced cancers. Some clones are missing from TCRdb's copy, which holds only in-frame ones; the method was immunoSEQ multiplex PCR. The table has nearly 110,000 clones, around 90% seen once. The sample was CD4+ or CD8+ T cells sorted from blood, taken in a trial of the OX40 agonist ivuxolimab. These receptors all stem from an adult with an advanced solid tumor such as melanoma, head and neck, liver or kidney cancer.

The rearrangement uses TRBV9 and TRBJ2-7; 10 bases are a match to TRBD1. This CDR3 spans 16 amino acids. Germline V gene sequence: CDR1 SGDLS, CDR2 YYNGEE. J gave up 5 bases and V 0 bases, and 8 bases lay outside the gene matches. The CDR3: CASSVVGDRGAHEQYF. The CDR3 DNA reads TGTGCCAGCAGCGTAGTAGGGGACAGGGGTGCCCACGAGCAGTACTTC. The whole variable domain, remainder taken from reference TRBV9 and TRBJ2-7, is DSGVTQTPKHLITATGQRVTLRCSPRSGDLSVYWYQQSLDQGLQFLIQYYNGEERAKGNILERFSAQQFPDLHSELNLSSLELGDSALYFCASSVVGDRGAHEQYFGPGTRLTVT.

J is TRBJ2-7 and V is TRBV30, with TRBD2 matching over 7 bases. V shed 4 bases, J shed 7 bases, and the junction held 10 bases outside the gene matches. The germline gives CDR1 GTSNPN, CDR2 SVGIG (reference sequence). The CDR3 length is 13 residues. DNA for the CDR3: TGTGCCTGGACACTGGGGGGGATTCGGGAGCAGTACTTC. Encoded protein: CAWTLGGIREQYF.

The rearrangement links TRBV19 to TRBJ1-2; tentatively, D is TRBD1 (5 bases). Trimming stripped 7 bases from V and 2 bases from J, with 20 bases between. The CDR3 runs 16 residues. CDR1 and CDR2 (germline): LNHDA, SQIVND (reference sequence). This chain's CDR3 is CASTSTEIDRNYGYTF. The CDR3 DNA is TGTGCCAGTACCTCGACAGAGATAGATAGAAACTATGGCTACACCTTC. Drawing the rest from reference TRBV19 and TRBJ1-2, the complete variable domain is DGGITQSPKYLFRKEGQNVTLSCEQNLNHDAMYWYRQDPGQGLRLIYYSQIVNDFQKGDIAEGYSVSREKKESFPLTVTSAQKNPTAFYLCASTSTEIDRNYGYTFGSGTRLTVV.

This chain links TRBV14 with TRBJ1-4; no clear D gene. The V gene lost 1 base and the J gene lost 2 bases, with 11 bases spanning the gap. The germline V gene encodes CDR1 SGHDN and CDR2 FVKESK. This CDR3 comprises 16 residues. The CDR3 nucleotides read TGTGCCAGCAGCCAAGCAGTCGGCAGTACTAATGAAAAACTGTTTTTT. This codes for CASSQAVGSTNEKLFF.

V is TRBV15 and J is TRBJ1-6; 7 positions match TRBD1. The V gene's germline CDR1 is LNHNV and CDR2 YYDKDF (reference sequence). The CDR3 has 17 amino acids. The trim removed 3 bases at V and 7 bases at J, leaving 12 bases unmatched. CDR3 sequence: CATSSTGTASLNSPLHF. The CDR3, as DNA: TGTGCCACCAGCAGTACCGGGACAGCTTCTTTGAATTCACCCCTCCACTTT.

The rearrangement joins TRBV5-8 to TRBJ2-1; 10 bases are a match to TRBD1. CDR3 size: 16 residues. Germline assignment: CDR1 SGHTS and CDR2 YDEGEE. V shed 4 bases and J 1 base; nucleotides not matched to a gene: 5. The CDR3 bases are TGTGCCAGCAGCCTGGGACAGGGGTTATCCTACAATGAGCAGTTCTTC. The encoded protein is CASSLGQGLSYNEQFF. The full variable domain, completed using reference TRBV5-8 and TRBJ2-1, is EAGVTQSPTHLIKTRGQQATLRCSPISGHTSVYWYQQALGLGLQFLLWYDEGEERNRGNFPPRFSGRQFPNYSSELNVNALELEDSALYLCASSLGQGLSYNEQFFGPGTRLTVL.

The rearrangement joins TRBV5-1 to TRBJ1-1, with D perhaps matching TRBD1 (6 bases). In germline, CDR1 is SGHRS, CDR2 YFSETQ. There are 16 residues in the CDR3. The V end lost 0 bases, the J end lost 7 bases, and 19 bases lay between the germline ends. Here the CDR3 DNA reads TGCGCCAGCAGCTTGGACCTCTTACAGGGATCGAATGAAGCTTTCTTT. Translating it yields CASSLDLLQGSNEAFF. Together with reference TRBV5-1 and TRBJ1-1, the CDR3 gives the full variable domain: KAGVTQTPRYLIKTRGQQVTLSCSPISGHRSVSWYQQTPGQGLQFLFEYFSETQRNKGNFPGRFSGRQFSNSRSEMNVSTLELGDSALYLCASSLDLLQGSNEAFFGQGTRLTVV.

The chain joins TRBV18 to TRBJ2-7, with 7 bases identical to TRBD1. The germline gives CDR1 KGHSH, CDR2 LQKENI. The CDR3 sequence is 13 residues long. V lost 5 bases to trimming and J lost 5 bases; unmatched junction nucleotides: 6. DNA for the CDR3: TGTGCCAGCTCATCACAGGGGAACCACGAGCAGTACTTC. Its protein is CASSSQGNHEQYF.

The V and J genes are TRBV10-3 and TRBJ2-7; D call uncertain. The CDR3 consists of 12 residues. The V and J ends lost 6 bases and 7 bases respectively, with 13 bases between them. CDR1 ENHRY and CDR2 SYGVKD come from the germline V gene. As DNA, the CDR3 is TGTGCCATCAGCCTAACTTCTGGGGAGCAGTACTTC. Its translation is CAISLTSGEQYF.

This chain joins TRBV2 and TRBJ1-2, with TRBD1 as a possible D gene (6 bases). The CDR3 has 14 residues. Germline loops: CDR1 SNHLY, CDR2 FYNNEI. The V end lost 2 bases, the J end lost 7 bases, and 14 bases lay between the germline ends. The CDR3 here is CASSEQGRLAGYTF. CDR3 sequence (DNA): TGTGCCAGCAGTGAACAGGGGCGCCTAGCTGGCTACACCTTC.

V and J are TRBV7-2 and TRBJ1-2; D gene unclear. CDR1 is SGHTA and CDR2 is FQGNSA in the germline V gene. V dropped 2 bases and J dropped 6 bases, with 10 bases sitting between them. CDR3 length equals 13 residues. CDR3 nucleotides: TGTGCCAGCAGCTTAAATGGGGTGGATGGCTACACCTTC. Encoded protein: CASSLNGVDGYTF.

The chain employs TRBV2 and TRBJ2-3; D might be TRBD1 or TRBD2, each matching 5 bases. Trimming removed 7 bases at V and 0 bases at J, with 8 bases between. This CDR3 region has 13 residues. Germline assignment: CDR1 SNHLY and CDR2 FYNNEI. For the CDR3, the DNA is TGTGCCAGCACGGGGCGGAGCACAGATACGCAGTATTTT. This translates into CASTGRSTDTQYF.

This clone showed up just a few times. The genes are TRBV25-1 and TRBJ2-7; TRBD2 agrees at 8 bases. The CDR3 runs 14 residues. Germline CDR1 reads MGHDK; CDR2 reads SYGVNS. V lost 1 base, J lost 4 bases, and 3 bases stayed unmatched. The CDR3 is CASSEFGGGYEQYF. CDR3 DNA: TGTGCCAGCAGTGAATTCGGGGGGGGATACGAGCAGTACTTC.

This chain uses TRBV19 with TRBJ2-3; D ambiguous. V dropped 7 bases and J dropped 2 bases, with 10 bases sitting between them. Germline V gene data show CDR1 as LNHDA and CDR2 as SQIVND (reference sequence). The length of the CDR3 is 13 residues. CDR3 sequence reads: CASKGYVTDTQYF. The DNA of the CDR3 is TGTGCCAGTAAAGGCTACGTCACAGATACGCAGTATTTT.

Remarks on this clone: A junction end diverges from the germline sequence, so it may reflect a read error. The chain joins TRBV28 to TRBJ1-3, with a tentative D call TRBD1 (5 bases). The CDR3 is 14 residues long. Germline values: CDR1 MDHEN, CDR2 SYDVKM. In nucleotides, the CDR3 is TGTGGCAGCAAAAGGGGAAGACGAGGAAACACCATATATTTT. Its translation: CGSKRGRRGNTIYF.

This chain connects TRBV6-5 to TRBJ1-6; D is undetermined. Trimming pared 7 bases from V and 9 bases from J, leaving 19 bases between. CDR3 size: 15 residues. The germline gives CDR1 MNHEY, CDR2 SVGAGI. The chain's CDR3 is CASTNGKAPSSPLHF. The DNA of the CDR3 is TGTGCCAGCACCAACGGGAAAGCTCCTAGTTCACCCCTCCACTTT.

The genes are TRBV9 and TRBJ2-5; tentatively, D is TRBD2 (5 bases). V was pared by 3 bases and J by 4 bases, with 7 bases between. The CDR3 is 12 amino acids. Per the germline V gene, CDR1 is SGDLS and CDR2 is YYNGEE. CDR3 DNA: TGTGCCAGCAGCGCGGGAACAGAGACCCAGTACTTC. It codes for CASSAGTETQYF. Complete variable domain (other parts from reference TRBV9 and TRBJ2-5): DSGVTQTPKHLITATGQRVTLRCSPRSGDLSVYWYQQSLDQGLQFLIQYYNGEERAKGNILERFSAQQFPDLHSELNLSSLELGDSALYFCASSAGTETQYFGPGTRLLVL.

Only one count was recorded for this clone. The CDR3 nucleotides read TGTGCCAGCAGCCAAGTCCAGGACGGGACTAATGAAAAACTGTTTTTT. This translates into CASSQVQDGTNEKLFF. V and J are TRBV4-2 and TRBJ1-4; D remains unclear. Looked up from germline, CDR1 is LGHNA and CDR2 is YNFKEQ. V shed 1 base and J shed 2 bases, with 11 bases lying between them. This CDR3 spans 16 amino acids.

The chain recombines TRBV4-2 with TRBJ2-3, with 9 bases aligning to TRBD2. The J segment lost 2 bases and the V segment lost 5 bases, leaving 11 bases of the junction unmatched. The CDR3 loop spans 17 amino acids. Germline V CDR1 and CDR2: LGHNA, YNFKEQ. The CDR3 bases are TGTGCCAGCAGCACCCAGGCGGCGGGAGGGCCCACAGATACGCAGTATTTT. This codes for CASSTQAAGGPTDTQYF.

The chain carries TRBV7-3 and TRBJ2-2; D possibly corresponds to TRBD2 (6 bases). V was trimmed by 1 base and J by 5 bases, leaving 8 bases between them. Germline loops: CDR1 SGHTA, CDR2 FQGTGA. The CDR3 consists of 14 residues. For the CDR3, the DNA is TGTGCCAGCAGCTTAAGGGGGGAAACCGGGGAGCTGTTTTTT. It is translated as CASSLRGETGELFF.

The rearrangement joins TRBV10-3 to TRBJ2-2, with 7 bases lining up with TRBD2. Germline CDR1 reads ENHRY; CDR2 reads SYGVKD. Trimming removed 7 bases from V and 4 bases from J; junction bases left unmatched: 3. This CDR3 has 13 amino acids. DNA of the CDR3: TGTGCCATCAACCGGGAGGTCACCGGGGAGCTGTTTTTT. Amino acids: CAINREVTGELFF.

V is TRBV19 and J is TRBJ1-2; the D gene is possibly TRBD1 (6 bases). The CDR3 has 13 residues. Per germline, CDR1 LNHDA and CDR2 SQIVND (reference sequence). The ends were cut back, 8 bases at V and 5 bases at J, with 15 bases in the middle. The CDR3 sequence is CASGRDTLYGYTF. The CDR3 DNA reads as TGTGCCAGTGGCCGGGACACCTTGTATGGCTACACCTTC.

This chain uses TRBV14 with TRBJ2-1, with 7 bases identical to TRBD1. V dropped 0 bases and J dropped 4; count of bases not matched to a gene: 6. There are 16 residues in the CDR3. Germline CDR1 SGHDN, CDR2 FVKESK. The CDR3 DNA is TGTGCCAGCAGCCAAGATAGGGGGACAGCATACAATGAGCAGTTCTTC. Protein: CASSQDRGTAYNEQFF.

This clone was picked up a small number of times. The chain joins TRBV5-1 to TRBJ1-1; no definite D call. The V gene's germline CDR1 is SGHRS and CDR2 YFSETQ. The CDR3 is 14 amino acids. V shed 0 bases and J shed 0 bases, with 6 bases lying between them. The CDR3 bases are TGCGCCAGCAGCTTGGGAAGTATGAACACTGAAGCTTTCTTT. Its translation is CASSLGSMNTEAFF.

This clone has just one count. This sequence joins TRBV5-8 and TRBJ1-2, with a tentative D call TRBD1 (5 bases). CDR3 size: 16 residues. Per germline, CDR1 SGHTS and CDR2 YDEGEE. V was pared by 4 bases and J by 0 bases, with 16 bases between. CDR3 amino acids: CASSPQGRTTNYGYTF. Here the CDR3 DNA reads TGTGCCAGCAGCCCGCAGGGTAGGACTACTAACTATGGCTACACCTTC. The whole variable domain, remainder taken from reference TRBV5-8 and TRBJ1-2, is EAGVTQSPTHLIKTRGQQATLRCSPISGHTSVYWYQQALGLGLQFLLWYDEGEERNRGNFPPRFSGRQFPNYSSELNVNALELEDSALYLCASSPQGRTTNYGYTFGSGTRLTVV.